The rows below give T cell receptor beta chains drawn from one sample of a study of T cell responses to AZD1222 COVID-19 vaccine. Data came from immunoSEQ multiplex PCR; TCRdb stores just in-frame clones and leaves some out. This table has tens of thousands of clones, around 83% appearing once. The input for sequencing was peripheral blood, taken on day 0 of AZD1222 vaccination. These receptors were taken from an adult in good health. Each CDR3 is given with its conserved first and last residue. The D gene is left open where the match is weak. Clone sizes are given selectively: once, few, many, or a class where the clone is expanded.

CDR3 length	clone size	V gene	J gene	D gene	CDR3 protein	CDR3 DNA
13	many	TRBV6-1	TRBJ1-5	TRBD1	CASSDDRGQPQHF	TGTGCCAGCAGTGATGACAGGGGGCAGCCCCAGCATTTT
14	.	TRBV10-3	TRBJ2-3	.	CAISPSSSTDTQYF	TGTGCCATCAGTCCGTCCAGCAGCACAGATACGCAGTATTTT
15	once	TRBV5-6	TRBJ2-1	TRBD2	CASSYGTSGGNEQFF	TGTGCCAGCAGCTATGGGACTAGCGGGGGGAATGAGCAGTTCTTC
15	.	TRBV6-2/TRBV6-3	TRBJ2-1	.	CASSGALGHYNEQFF	TGTGCCAGCAGTGGGGCTCTCGGCCATTACAATGAGCAGTTCTTC
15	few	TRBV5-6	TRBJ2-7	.	CASSPRGWGVYEQYF	TGTGCCAGCAGTCCTAGGGGGTGGGGAGTCTACGAGCAGTACTTC
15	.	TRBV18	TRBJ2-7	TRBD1	CASSPPGTGADEQYF	TGTGCCAGCTCACCACCGGGGACAGGGGCGGACGAGCAGTACTTC
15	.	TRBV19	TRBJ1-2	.	CASSISTWGGYGYTF	TGTGCCAGTAGTATATCCACCTGGGGAGGGTATGGCTACACCTTC
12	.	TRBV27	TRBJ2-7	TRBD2	CASSRPRGVQYF	TGTGCCAGCAGTCGACCACGGGGGGTGCAGTACTTC
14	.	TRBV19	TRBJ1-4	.	CASSMEIANEKLFF	TGTGCCAGTAGTATGGAAATTGCGAATGAAAAACTGTTTTTT
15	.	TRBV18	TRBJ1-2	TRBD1	CASSPSTGQIYGYTF	TGTGCCAGCTCACCGTCCACGGGACAGATTTATGGCTACACCTTC
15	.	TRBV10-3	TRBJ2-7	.	CAISPDGPRFYEQYF	TGTGCCATCAGCCCCGACGGGCCTCGATTCTACGAGCAGTACTTC
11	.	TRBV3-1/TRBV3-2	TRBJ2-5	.	CASSTEETQYF	TGTGCCAGCAGCACCGAAGAGACCCAGTACTTC
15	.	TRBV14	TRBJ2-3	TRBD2	CASSRPGLATDTQYF	TGTGCCAGCAGCCGCCCGGGACTAGCCACAGATACGCAGTATTTT
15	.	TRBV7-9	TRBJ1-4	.	CASSLRTATNEKLFF	TGTGCCAGCAGCTTACGAACAGCAACTAATGAAAAACTGTTTTTT
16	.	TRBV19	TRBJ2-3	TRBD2	CASSPIAGGYTDTQYF	TGTGCCAGTAGTCCCATCGCGGGGGGTTACACAGATACGCAGTATTTT
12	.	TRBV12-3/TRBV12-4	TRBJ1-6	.	CASSLEGVTLHF	TGTGCCAGCAGTTTAGAGGGTGTCACCCTCCACTTT
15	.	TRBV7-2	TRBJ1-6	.	CASSLAGMGNSPLHF	TGTGCCAGCAGCTTAGCAGGGATGGGTAATTCACCCCTCCACTTT
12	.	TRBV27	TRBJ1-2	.	CASSLKGYGYTF	TGTGCCAGCAGTTTAAAGGGGTATGGCTACACCTTC
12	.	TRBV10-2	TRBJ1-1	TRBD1	CASSRTGIEAFF	TGCGCCAGCAGCAGGACAGGGATTGAAGCTTTCTTT
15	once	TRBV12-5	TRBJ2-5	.	CASGLGAGRQETQYF	TGTGCTAGTGGTTTGGGGGCGGGGAGACAAGAGACCCAGTACTTC
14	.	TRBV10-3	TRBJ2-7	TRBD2	CAISPGLVISEQYF	TGTGCCATCAGTCCCGGACTAGTCATTTCCGAGCAGTACTTC
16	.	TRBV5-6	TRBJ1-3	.	CASSSTRGADGNTIYF	TGTGCCAGCAGCTCTACTCGGGGGGCAGATGGAAACACCATATATTTT